This T cell receptor (beta chain) was retrieved from a study of blood T cell repertoires in COVID-19. In the study overall: Sources were T cells, B-cell-depleted T cells, or PBMCs; the material itself was cDNA or gDNA.

V was pared by 4 bases and J by 4 bases, with 9 bases of the junction left unmatched. The length of the CDR3 is 16 residues. The age range of participants was about 18 to 95 years, with residence in about two dozen US areas. Recovered Cohort 3 donors showed two negative PCRs, clearance, or symptom resolution. Original processing methods: Reference gene primer amplification gave estimated nucleated cell counts. Assay used: immunoSEQ multiplex PCR; TCRdb lists only in-frame clones, some missing. V, J and clone size are those of that table, while D and trimming were read from the DNA. Here the sample spans about 200,000 clones, around 82% being singletons.

This TCR was sampled from a middle-aged man who had recovered from COVID-19. The chain has TRBV23-1 and TRBJ1-3; 8 positions match TRBD1. TRBV23-1 counts as an open reading frame of uncertain function. Material for sequencing was PBMCs or T cells enriched from blood (not recorded which). CDR3 nucleotide sequence: TGCGCCAGCAGTCCAGGGACAGGCGAAAGCGGAAACACCATATATTTT. This translates into CASSPGTGESGNTIYF.